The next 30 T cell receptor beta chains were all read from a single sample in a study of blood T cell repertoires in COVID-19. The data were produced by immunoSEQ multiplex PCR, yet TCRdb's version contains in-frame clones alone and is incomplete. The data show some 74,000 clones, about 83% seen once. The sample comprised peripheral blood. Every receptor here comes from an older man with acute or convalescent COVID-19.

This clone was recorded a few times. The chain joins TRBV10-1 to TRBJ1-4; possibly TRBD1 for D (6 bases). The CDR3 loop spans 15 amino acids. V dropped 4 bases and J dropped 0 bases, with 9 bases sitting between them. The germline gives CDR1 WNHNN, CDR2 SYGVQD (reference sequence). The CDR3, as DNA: TGCGCCAGCAGTGGAGGGGGAGCAACTAATGAAAAACTGTTTTTT. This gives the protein CASSGGGATNEKLFF.

The CDR3 sequence: CASRRTGRAGELFF. The CDR3 coding sequence is TGTGCCAGCAGACGGACAGGGAGGGCCGGGGAGCTGTTTTTT. The V call is TRBV7-9, the J call TRBJ2-2; maybe TRBD1 (8 bases). Germline values: CDR1 SEHNR, CDR2 FQNEAQ (reference sequence). The V end was cut by 6 bases, the J end by 6 bases, with 14 bases between. This CDR3 region has 14 residues.

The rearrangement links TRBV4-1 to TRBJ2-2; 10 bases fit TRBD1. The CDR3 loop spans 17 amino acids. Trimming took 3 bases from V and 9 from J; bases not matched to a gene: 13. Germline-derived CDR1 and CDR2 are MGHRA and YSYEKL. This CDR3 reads CASSQTGTGAYARELFF. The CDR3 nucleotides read TGCGCCAGCAGCCAGACCGGGACAGGGGCTTATGCAAGGGAGCTGTTTTTT.

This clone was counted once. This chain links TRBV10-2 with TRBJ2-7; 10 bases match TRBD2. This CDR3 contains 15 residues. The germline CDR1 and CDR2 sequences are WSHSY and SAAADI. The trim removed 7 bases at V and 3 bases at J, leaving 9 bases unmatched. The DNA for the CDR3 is TGCGCCAGCATATCAGCGGGAGGGCCCGGCTACGAGCAGTACTTC. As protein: CASISAGGPGYEQYF.

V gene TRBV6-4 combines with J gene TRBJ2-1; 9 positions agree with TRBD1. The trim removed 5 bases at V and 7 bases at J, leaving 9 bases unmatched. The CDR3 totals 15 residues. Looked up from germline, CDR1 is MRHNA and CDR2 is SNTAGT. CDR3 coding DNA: TGTGCCAGCAGTCGTATACAGGGGGCTGCGAATGAGCAGTTCTTC. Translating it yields CASSRIQGAANEQFF.

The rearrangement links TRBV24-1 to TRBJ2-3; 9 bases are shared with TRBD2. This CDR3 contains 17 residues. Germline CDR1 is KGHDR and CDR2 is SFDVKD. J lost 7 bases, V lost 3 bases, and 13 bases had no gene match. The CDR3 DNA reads TGTGCCACCAGTGATCAACTACTAGCGGGCGGCATAAATACGCAGTATTTT. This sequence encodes CATSDQLLAGGINTQYF.

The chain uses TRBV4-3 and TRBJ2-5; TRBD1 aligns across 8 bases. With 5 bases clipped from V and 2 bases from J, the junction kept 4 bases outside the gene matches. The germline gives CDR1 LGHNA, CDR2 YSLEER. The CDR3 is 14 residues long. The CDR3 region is CASSNTGGQETQYF. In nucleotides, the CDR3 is TGCGCCAGCAGCAATACAGGGGGTCAAGAGACCCAGTACTTC.

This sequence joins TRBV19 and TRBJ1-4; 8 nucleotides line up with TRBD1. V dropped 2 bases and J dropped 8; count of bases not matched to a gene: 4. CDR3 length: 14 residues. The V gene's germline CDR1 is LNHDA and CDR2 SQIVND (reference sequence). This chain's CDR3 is CASSIQGAWEKLFF. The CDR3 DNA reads TGTGCCAGTAGTATACAGGGGGCGTGGGAAAAACTGTTTTTT.

CDR3 coding DNA: TGTGCCAGCAGCCAACCCGGACAGGGAGCTCGGGATGGCTACACCTTC. It yields the protein CASSQPGQGARDGYTF. The chain combines TRBV3-1 (or the pseudogene TRBV3-2) with TRBJ1-2, with 8 positions matching TRBD1. In germline, CDR1 is LGHDT, CDR2 YNNKEL (reference sequence). The length of the CDR3 is 16 residues. With 2 bases clipped from V and 6 bases from J, the junction kept 11 bases outside the gene matches.

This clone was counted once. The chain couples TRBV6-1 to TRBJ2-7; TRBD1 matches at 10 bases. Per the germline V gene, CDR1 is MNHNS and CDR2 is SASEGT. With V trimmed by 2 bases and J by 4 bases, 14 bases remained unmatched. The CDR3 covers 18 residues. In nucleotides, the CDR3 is TGTGCCAGCAGTGAAAGTCGACGGGGGACAGGGGATGAATACGAGCAGTACTTC. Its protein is CASSESRRGTGDEYEQYF.

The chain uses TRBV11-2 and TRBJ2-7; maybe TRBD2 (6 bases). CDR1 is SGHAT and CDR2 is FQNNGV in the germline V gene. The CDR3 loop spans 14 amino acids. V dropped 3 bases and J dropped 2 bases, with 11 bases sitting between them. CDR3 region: CASSLYGGAYEQYF. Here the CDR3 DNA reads TGTGCCAGCAGCTTGTACGGAGGGGCCTACGAGCAGTACTTC.

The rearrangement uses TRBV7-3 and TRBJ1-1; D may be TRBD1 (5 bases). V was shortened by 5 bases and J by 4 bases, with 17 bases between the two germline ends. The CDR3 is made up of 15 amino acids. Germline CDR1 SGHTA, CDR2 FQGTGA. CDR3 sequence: CASSPEAGMGTEAFF. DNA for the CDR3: TGTGCCAGCAGCCCCGAAGCAGGGATGGGCACTGAAGCTTTCTTT.

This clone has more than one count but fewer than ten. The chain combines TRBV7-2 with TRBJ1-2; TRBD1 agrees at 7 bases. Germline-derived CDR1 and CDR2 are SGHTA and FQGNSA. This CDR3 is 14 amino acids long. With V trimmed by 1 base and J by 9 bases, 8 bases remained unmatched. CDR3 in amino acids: CASSLEGTVQRYTF. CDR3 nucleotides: TGTGCCAGCAGCTTAGAAGGGACAGTCCAACGCTACACCTTC. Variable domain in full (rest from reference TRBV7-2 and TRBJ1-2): GAGVSQSPSNKVTEKGKDVELRCDPISGHTALYWYRQSLGQGLEFLIYFQGNSAPDKSGLPSDRFSAERTGGSVSTLTIQRTQQEDSAVYLCASSLEGTVQRYTFGSGTRLTVV.

CDR3 in amino acids: CASSMPFRGNTEAFF. The CDR3 coding sequence is TGTGCCAGTAGTATGCCGTTTCGGGGAAACACTGAAGCTTTCTTT. This chain joins TRBV19 and TRBJ1-1; D not certain. The V gene's germline CDR1 is LNHDA and CDR2 SQIVND (reference sequence). V dropped 3 bases and J dropped 2 bases, with 13 bases sitting between them. The CDR3 has 15 residues.

CDR3 coding DNA: TGCAGCGTTGAAGAAGGGACAGGCGGCACAGATACGCAGTATTTT. It encodes CSVEEGTGGTDTQYF. The rearrangement links TRBV29-1 to TRBJ2-3; 8 nucleotides align to TRBD1. The CDR3 spans 15 residues. Per germline, CDR1 SQVTM and CDR2 ANQGSEA. After removal of 0 bases from V and 1 base from J, the junction contained 3 bases not matched to a gene.

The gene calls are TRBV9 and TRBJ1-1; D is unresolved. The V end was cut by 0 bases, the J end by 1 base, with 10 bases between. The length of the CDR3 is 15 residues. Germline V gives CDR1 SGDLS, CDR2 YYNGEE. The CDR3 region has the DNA TGTGCCAGCAGCGTAGGAGGAGGATGGAACACTGAAGCTTTCTTT. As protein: CASSVGGGWNTEAFF. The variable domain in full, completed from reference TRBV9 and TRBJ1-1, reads DSGVTQTPKHLITATGQRVTLRCSPRSGDLSVYWYQQSLDQGLQFLIQYYNGEERAKGNILERFSAQQFPDLHSELNLSSLELGDSALYFCASSVGGGWNTEAFFGQGTRLTVV.

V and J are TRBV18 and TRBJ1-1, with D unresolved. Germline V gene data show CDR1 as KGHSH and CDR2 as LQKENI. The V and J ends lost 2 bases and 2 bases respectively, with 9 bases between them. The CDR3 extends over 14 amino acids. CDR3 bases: TGTGCCAGCTCACCAATCGGGGTCAACACTGAAGCTTTCTTT. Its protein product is CASSPIGVNTEAFF.

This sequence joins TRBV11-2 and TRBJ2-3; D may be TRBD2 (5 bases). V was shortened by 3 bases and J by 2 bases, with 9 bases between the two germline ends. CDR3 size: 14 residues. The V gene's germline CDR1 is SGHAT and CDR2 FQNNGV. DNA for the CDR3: TGTGCCAGCAGCTTCGAGGGTTTCACAGATACGCAGTATTTT. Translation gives CASSFEGFTDTQYF.

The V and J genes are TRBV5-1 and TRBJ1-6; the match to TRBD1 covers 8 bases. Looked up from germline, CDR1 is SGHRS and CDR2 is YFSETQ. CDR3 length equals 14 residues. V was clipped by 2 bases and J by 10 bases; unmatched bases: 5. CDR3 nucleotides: TGCGCCAGCAGCTTAACAGGGGGGGGATCACCCCTCCACTTT. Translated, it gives CASSLTGGGSPLHF. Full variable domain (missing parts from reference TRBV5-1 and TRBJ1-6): KAGVTQTPRYLIKTRGQQVTLSCSPISGHRSVSWYQQTPGQGLQFLFEYFSETQRNKGNFPGRFSGRQFSNSRSEMNVSTLELGDSALYLCASSLTGGGSPLHFGNGTRLTVT.

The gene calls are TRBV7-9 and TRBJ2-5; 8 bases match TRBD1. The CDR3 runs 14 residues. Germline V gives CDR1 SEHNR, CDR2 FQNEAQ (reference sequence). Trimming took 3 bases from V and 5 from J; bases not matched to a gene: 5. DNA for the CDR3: TGTGCCAGCAGCTTGACGACAGGGGCCGAGACCCAGTACTTC. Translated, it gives CASSLTTGAETQYF.

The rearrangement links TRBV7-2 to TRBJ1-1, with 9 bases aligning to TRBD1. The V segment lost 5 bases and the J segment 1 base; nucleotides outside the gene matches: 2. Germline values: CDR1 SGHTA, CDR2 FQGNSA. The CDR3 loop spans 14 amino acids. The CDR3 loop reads CASSRGQGNTEAFF. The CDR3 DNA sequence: TGTGCCAGCAGCCGGGGACAGGGGAACACTGAAGCTTTCTTT.

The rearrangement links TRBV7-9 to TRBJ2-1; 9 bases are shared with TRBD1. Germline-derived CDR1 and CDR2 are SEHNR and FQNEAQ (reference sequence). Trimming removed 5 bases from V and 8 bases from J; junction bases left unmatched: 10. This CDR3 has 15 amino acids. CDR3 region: CASSTAGQGIYEQFF. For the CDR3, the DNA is TGTGCCAGCAGCACTGCGGGACAGGGTATCTATGAGCAGTTCTTC.

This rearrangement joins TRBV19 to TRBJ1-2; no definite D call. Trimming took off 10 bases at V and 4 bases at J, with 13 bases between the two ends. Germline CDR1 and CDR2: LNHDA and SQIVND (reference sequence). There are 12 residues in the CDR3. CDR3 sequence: CATQEGFYGYTF. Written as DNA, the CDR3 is TGTGCCACCCAGGAGGGATTCTATGGCTACACCTTC. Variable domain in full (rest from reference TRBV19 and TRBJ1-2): DGGITQSPKYLFRKEGQNVTLSCEQNLNHDAMYWYRQDPGQGLRLIYYSQIVNDFQKGDIAEGYSVSREKKESFPLTVTSAQKNPTAFYLCATQEGFYGYTFGSGTRLTVV.

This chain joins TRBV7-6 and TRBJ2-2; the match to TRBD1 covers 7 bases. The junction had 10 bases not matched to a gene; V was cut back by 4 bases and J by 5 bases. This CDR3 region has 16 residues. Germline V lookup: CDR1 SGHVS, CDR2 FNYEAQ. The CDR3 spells CASSSRPTGVTGELFF. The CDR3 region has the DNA TGTGCCAGCAGCTCCAGACCAACAGGGGTGACCGGGGAGCTGTTTTTT. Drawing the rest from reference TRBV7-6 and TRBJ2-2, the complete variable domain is GAGVSQSPRYKVTKRGQDVALRCDPISGHVSLYWYRQALGQGPEFLTYFNYEAQQDKSGLPNDRFSAERPEGSISTLTIQRTEQRDSAMYRCASSSRPTGVTGELFFGEGSRLTVL.

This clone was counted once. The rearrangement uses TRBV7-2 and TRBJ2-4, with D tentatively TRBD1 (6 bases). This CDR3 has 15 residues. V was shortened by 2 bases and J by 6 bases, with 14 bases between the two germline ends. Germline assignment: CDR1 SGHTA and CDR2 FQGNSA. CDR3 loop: CASSLWGHEVNIQYF. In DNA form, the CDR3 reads TGTGCCAGCAGCTTATGGGGACATGAAGTAAACATTCAGTACTTC.

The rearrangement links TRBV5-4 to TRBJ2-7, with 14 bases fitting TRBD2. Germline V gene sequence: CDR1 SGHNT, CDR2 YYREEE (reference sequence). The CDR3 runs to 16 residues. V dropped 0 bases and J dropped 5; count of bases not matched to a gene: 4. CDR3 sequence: CASSLGTSGRRNEQYF. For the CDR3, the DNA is TGTGCCAGCAGCTTGGGGACTAGCGGGAGGAGAAACGAGCAGTACTTC.

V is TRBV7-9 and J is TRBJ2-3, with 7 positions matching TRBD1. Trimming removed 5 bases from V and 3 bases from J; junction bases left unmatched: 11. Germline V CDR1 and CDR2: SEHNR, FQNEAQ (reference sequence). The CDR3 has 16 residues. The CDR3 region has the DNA TGTGCCAGCAGCGTAGGTGACAGGGAGTTTACAGATACGCAGTATTTT. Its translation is CASSVGDREFTDTQYF.

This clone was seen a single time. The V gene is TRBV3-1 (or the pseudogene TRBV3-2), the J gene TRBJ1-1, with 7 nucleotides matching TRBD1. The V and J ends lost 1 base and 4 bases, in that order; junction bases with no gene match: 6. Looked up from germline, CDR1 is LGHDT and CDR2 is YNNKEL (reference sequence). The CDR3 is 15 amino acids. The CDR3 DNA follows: TGTGCCAGCAGCCAAGGGGCAGGGGGACCCACTGAAGCTTTCTTT. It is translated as CASSQGAGGPTEAFF.

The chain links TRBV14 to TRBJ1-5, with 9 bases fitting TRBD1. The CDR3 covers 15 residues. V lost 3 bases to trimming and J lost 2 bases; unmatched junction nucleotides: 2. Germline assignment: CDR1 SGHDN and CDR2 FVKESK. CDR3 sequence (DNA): TGTGCCAGCAGCCAGGACAGGGGACGCAATCAGCCCCAGCATTTT. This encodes CASSQDRGRNQPQHF.

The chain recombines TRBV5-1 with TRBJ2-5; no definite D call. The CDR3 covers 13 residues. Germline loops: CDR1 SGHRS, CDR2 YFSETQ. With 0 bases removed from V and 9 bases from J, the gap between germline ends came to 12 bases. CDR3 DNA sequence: TGCGCCAGCAGCTTGGAACCCCTCGCGGCCCAGTACTTC. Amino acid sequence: CASSLEPLAAQYF.